The 25 T cell receptor beta chains given below trace back to one sample, sequenced in a study of tumor-infiltrating lymphocytes in primary liver carcinoma (dated by TCRdb to about 2017). Sequencing relied on an Illumina HiSeq 2500. Starting from 500 to 600 ng total RNA, TCRbeta-specific cDNA was produced by reverse transcription with a constant-region primer and ProtoScript II reverse transcriptase. The TCRbeta libraries were prepared through three rounds of nested multiplex PCR following a slightly modified ARM-PCR procedure. Each of the first two PCR rounds ran for about 11 cycles using multiplex TRBV1-TRBV30 forward primers together with a Cbeta reverse primer. The public sequencing data were trimmed at Q25 with fastp and processed into clonotypes with MiXCR by TCRdb, which kept only in-frame beta chains. Every distinct CDR3 protein forms one entry, paired with its most common genes and DNA. The sample table holds hundreds of thousands of distinct CDR3 sequences, of which 50% to 60% were seen once. The ten largest clones capture about 18% of the sample.

TRIzol reagent was used to extract blood RNA from unsorted whole blood, while the DNeasy Blood & Tissue kit provided the germline DNA. The specimen was peripheral blood. These receptors all come from a woman in her thirties with primary liver carcinoma and hepatitis B virus infection.

The CDR3 loop is CASSSWTSGSNNRQFF. As DNA, the CDR3 is TGTGCCAGCAGCTCTTGGACTAGCGGGAGCAACAATAGGCAGTTCTTC. The gene calls are TRBV7-8 and TRBJ2-1; TRBD2 matches at 13 bases. The CDR3 has 16 amino acids. Germline values: CDR1 SGHVS, CDR2 FQNEAQ. V shed 4 bases and J 12 bases; nucleotides not matched to a gene: 12.

The chain is built from TRBV6-1 and TRBJ2-1; no firm D call. Germline V gene lookup returns CDR1 MNHNS and CDR2 SASEGT. Between the trimmed V and J ends, which lost 7 bases and 6 bases, there was a span of 10 bases. The CDR3 loop spans 12 amino acids. CDR3 bases: TGTGCCAGCAATTATGCCGGCAATGAGCAGTTCTTC. This encodes CASNYAGNEQFF.

Note on this clonotype: A much larger clone lies one base from this, so it may be a read error. In DNA form, the CDR3 reads TGTGCCAGCAGCCGATCAGGGGCTGGGGATATTTCACCCCTCCACTTT. Translated, it gives CASSRSGAGDISPLHF. This sequence joins TRBV7-9 and TRBJ1-6, with a tentative D call TRBD1 (6 bases). CDR3 size: 16 residues. V shed 5 bases and J shed 9 bases, with 20 bases lying between them. Germline values: CDR1 SEHNR, CDR2 FQNEAQ (reference sequence). The full variable domain, rest sourced from reference TRBV7-9 and TRBJ1-6, is DTGVSQNPRHKITKRGQNVTFRCDPISEHNRLYWYRQTLGQGPEFLTYFQNEAQLEKSRLLSDRFSAERPKGSFSTLEIQRTEQGDSAMYLCASSRSGAGDISPLHFGNGTRLTVT.

Remarks on this clonotype: An end of the junction does not agree with germline; a read error may underlie this. V and J are TRBV7-2 and TRBJ2-4; 8 positions agree with TRBD2. This CDR3 is 20 amino acids long. Germline values: CDR1 SGHTA, CDR2 FQGNSA. CDR3 sequence reads: CAGSSPSGPLSLSAKNIQYF. The CDR3 DNA reads TGTGCCGGCAGCTCGCCTAGCGGGCCGTTATCTCTTAGCGCCAAAAACATTCAGTACTTC.

Details on this clonotype: Since a much larger clone is just one base distant, this may be a read error. This chain uses TRBV12-3 or TRBV12-4 with TRBJ2-7; D perhaps matches TRBD2 (6 bases). The length of the CDR3 is 15 residues. CDR3 sequence: CANSSRQLAGYEQYF. The DNA of the CDR3 is TGTGCCAACAGTTCCCGTCAACTAGCTGGTTACGAGCAGTACTTC.

A few counts support this clonotype. The genes are TRBV5-4 and TRBJ2-1; D not certain. This CDR3 region has 14 residues. CDR1 is SGHNT, CDR2 YYREEE, per germline (reference sequence). V was clipped by 4 bases and J by 2 bases, with 10 bases between them. CDR3 DNA: TGTGCCAGCAGCGATACCAAAACCTACAATGAGCAGTTCTTC. Amino acid sequence: CASSDTKTYNEQFF.

As concerns this clonotype: At one boundary the junction diverges from the germline segment, which might be a read error. DNA of the CDR3: TGTGCCAGCAGCTTACTCGGTGGAGATATGCAGTATTTT. Translated: CASSLLGGDMQYF. The J gene is TRBJ2-3, the V gene TRBV7-9; D call uncertain. Germline V gene sequence: CDR1 SEHNR, CDR2 FQNEAQ (reference sequence). This CDR3 has 13 amino acids.

This clonotype has only a few counts. This chain uses TRBV12-3 or TRBV12-4 with TRBJ2-3; 10 nucleotides agree with TRBD2. CDR3 size: 15 residues. V dropped 6 bases and J dropped 0; count of bases not matched to a gene: 3. CDR3 coding DNA: TGTGCCAGCAGCGGGACTAGCGTTAGCACAGATACGCAGTATTTT. Protein: CASSGTSVSTDTQYF.

Points on this clonotype: With a much larger clone just one base away, this may be a read error. The chain employs TRBV29-1 and TRBJ1-1; TRBD1 is a possible D gene (6 bases). CDR3 length equals 12 residues. Germline-derived CDR1 and CDR2 are SQVTM and ANQGSEA. CDR3: CGVNRENTEAFF. The CDR3, as DNA: TGCGGCGTGAACAGGGAGAACACTGAAGCTTTCTTT.

This clonotype was seen many times. The chain uses TRBV11-2 and TRBJ2-1, with 7 bases fitting TRBD2. The CDR3 contains 15 residues. Germline V CDR1 and CDR2: SGHAT, FQNNGV. Losses at the gene ends were 1 base for V and 9 bases for J; bases not matched to a gene: 9. CDR3 in DNA: TGTGCCAGCAGCTTAGTTGAGACTAGCTCCATTGAGCAGTTCTTC. Translated, it gives CASSLVETSSIEQFF.

Comment on this clonotype: Being one base from a much bigger clone, this may be a read error. The V gene is TRBV29-1, the J gene TRBJ1-3; D gene unclear. V was cut by 4 bases and J by 4 bases, with 11 bases left in between. The CDR3 has 13 amino acids. The germline V gene has CDR1 SQVTM and CDR2 ANQGSEA. DNA of the CDR3: TGCAGCGTTGGGGAAATTTCCGGAAACACCATATATTTT. Encoded protein: CSVGEISGNTIYF.

This clonotype was observed a few times. The chain carries TRBV6-2 or TRBV6-3 and TRBJ1-5; D gene ambiguous. In germline, CDR1 is MNHEY, CDR2 SVGEGT. Trimming shortened V by 4 bases and J by 0 bases, and 10 bases separated the two germline ends. This CDR3 comprises 15 residues. The CDR3 reads CASSFKRSSNQPQHF. The CDR3 DNA reads as TGTGCCAGCAGTTTCAAGCGGTCTAGCAATCAGCCCCAGCATTTT.

The chain carries TRBV12-3 or TRBV12-4 and TRBJ2-5; D unclear. The CDR3 extends over 14 amino acids. Between the trimmed V and J ends, which lost 3 bases and 7 bases, there was a span of 15 bases. DNA of the CDR3: TGTGCCAGCAGTTTGGGTAGCAGCTACGGGACCCAGTACTTC. Translated: CASSLGSSYGTQYF.

This clonotype was seen ten or more times. The chain uses TRBV12-3 or TRBV12-4 and TRBJ2-7, with D possibly matching TRBD1 (5 bases). This CDR3 comprises 14 residues. Trimming cost V 4 bases and J 7 bases, with 17 bases left between them. Written as DNA, the CDR3 is TGTGCCAGCAGTTCCTTGACAGTGAAGTATGAGCAGTACTTC. Protein: CASSSLTVKYEQYF.

The chain employs TRBV6-6 and TRBJ1-4; D gene uncertain. The CDR3 is made up of 13 amino acids. Per germline, CDR1 MNHNY and CDR2 SVGAGI (reference sequence). The CDR3 sequence is CVTKRSYLEKLFF. The CDR3 DNA reads TGTGTCACCAAGCGATCCTACCTAGAAAAACTGTTTTTT.

About this clonotype: The conserved final phenylalanine or tryptophan is absent from the CDR3, which likely points to a read error. The gene calls are TRBV6-5 and TRBJ2-1; 11 positions match TRBD2. Germline V gene sequence: CDR1 MNHEY, CDR2 SVGAGI. The CDR3 loop spans 15 amino acids. The CDR3 bases are TGTGCCAACAGTTACCTAGCGGGAGGCGCGGTTGAGCAGTTCTAC. Amino acids: CANSYLAGGAVEQFY.

Of note for this clonotype: No conserved phenylalanine or tryptophan is present at the end of the CDR3, so a read error is the likely explanation. The V gene is TRBV5-1, the J gene TRBJ2-1, with D perhaps matching TRBD1 or TRBD2 (5 bases each). The CDR3 is made up of 14 amino acids. V was cut by 0 bases and J by 5 bases, with 9 bases left in between. In germline, CDR1 is SGHRS, CDR2 YFSETQ. The CDR3 sequence is CASSLGDEHNEQFL. In DNA form, the CDR3 reads TGCGCCAGCAGCTTGGGGGACGAACACAATGAGCAGTTCCTC.

V is TRBV12-3 or TRBV12-4 and J is TRBJ1-5, with D perhaps TRBD1 (5 bases). CDR3 length: 16 amino acids. Trimming shortened V by 0 bases and J by 4 bases, and 13 bases separated the two germline ends. Here the CDR3 DNA reads TGTGCCAGCAGTTTAGCGGGCGGGGGTGAGAATCAGCCCCAGCATTTT. It encodes CASSLAGGGENQPQHF.

This chain uses TRBV12-3 or TRBV12-4 with TRBJ2-1; TRBD2 matches 11 bases. The CDR3 is made up of 19 amino acids. J lost 3 bases, V lost 5 bases, and 15 bases had no gene match. The CDR3 bases are TGTGCCAGCAGTCGTAGGACTAGCGGGTTTCCCGCCCTCTACAATGAGCAGTTCTTC. It translates to CASSRRTSGFPALYNEQFF.

This clonotype appeared many times. The gene calls are TRBV6-5 and TRBJ2-2; no firm D call. This CDR3 region has 15 residues. CDR1 is MNHEY and CDR2 is SVGAGI in the germline V gene. V lost 5 bases to trimming and J lost 0 bases, with 10 bases between them. The CDR3 spells CASSALAANTGELFF. Here the CDR3 DNA reads TGTGCCAGCAGTGCCTTGGCGGCGAACACCGGGGAGCTGTTTTTT.

The chain employs TRBV28 and TRBJ2-5; D not resolved. The CDR3 covers 13 residues. The V gene's germline CDR1 is MDHEN and CDR2 SYDVKM. Deletions cut 6 bases from V and 5 bases from J, with 13 bases between. CDR3 coding DNA: TGTGCCAGCAGATTGAGGTTCGGGGAGACCCAGTACTTC. Protein: CASRLRFGETQYF. The full variable domain, in which reference TRBV28 and TRBJ2-5 provide the parts outside the CDR3, is DVKVTQSSRYLVKRTGEKVFLECVQDMDHENMFWYRQDPGLGLRLIYFSYDVKMKEKGDIPEGYSVSREKKERFSLILESASTNQTSMYLCASRLRFGETQYFGPGTRLLVL.

This clonotype came up a few times. The chain couples TRBV6-5 to TRBJ2-7, with D possibly matching TRBD1 (5 bases). Trimming took off 6 bases at V and 6 bases at J, with 21 bases between the two ends. The CDR3 runs to 15 residues. Germline V CDR1 and CDR2: MNHEY, SVGAGI. The CDR3 loop reads CASSPTSAGMSEQYF. In nucleotides, the CDR3 is TGTGCCAGCAGCCCGACGTCAGCAGGGATGTCCGAGCAGTACTTC.

The chain couples TRBV4-3 to TRBJ2-1, with 11 positions matching TRBD2. The V gene's germline CDR1 is LGHNA and CDR2 YSLEER. V lost 4 bases, J lost 4 bases, and 9 bases stayed unmatched. This CDR3 has 17 residues. The CDR3 sequence is CASSRDSGRASYNEQFF. In DNA, the CDR3 is TGCGCCAGCAGCCGGGATAGCGGGAGGGCGAGTTACAATGAGCAGTTCTTC.

Remarks on this clonotype: A much larger clone differs from this one at a single base, so this may be a read error. V gene TRBV10-2 combines with J gene TRBJ1-1; a possible D gene is TRBD1 (6 bases). CDR1 is WSHSY, CDR2 SAAADI, per germline. This CDR3 has 12 residues. In DNA, the CDR3 is TGCGCCAGCAGGGACAGCTCCACTGAAACTTTCTTT. It is translated as CASRDSSTETFF.

The count of this clonotype is one. The V and J genes are TRBV4-3 and TRBJ2-3; a weak D match, TRBD2 (7 bases). CDR3 length: 17 amino acids. Trimming cost V 3 bases and J 8 bases, with 24 bases left between them. Looked up from germline, CDR1 is LGHNA and CDR2 is YSLEER. The DNA of the CDR3 is TGCGCCAGCAGCCAGAGTCTAGGGGGAGGGCCCGGGGGTACGCAGTATTTT. It yields the protein CASSQSLGGGPGGTQYF.